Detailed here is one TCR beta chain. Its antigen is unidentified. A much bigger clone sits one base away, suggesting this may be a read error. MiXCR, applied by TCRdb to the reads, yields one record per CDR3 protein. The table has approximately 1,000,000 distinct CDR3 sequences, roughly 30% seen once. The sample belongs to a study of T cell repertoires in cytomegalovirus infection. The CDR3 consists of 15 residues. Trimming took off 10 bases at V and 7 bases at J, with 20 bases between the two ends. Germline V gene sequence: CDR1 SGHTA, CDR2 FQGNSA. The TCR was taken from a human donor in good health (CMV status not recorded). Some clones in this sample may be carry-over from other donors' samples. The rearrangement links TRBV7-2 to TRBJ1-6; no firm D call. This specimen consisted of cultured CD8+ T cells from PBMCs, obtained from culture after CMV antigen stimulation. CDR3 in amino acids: CANTLRRTGNSPLHF. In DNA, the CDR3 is TGTGCCAACACCCTCCGGAGGACCGGGAATTCACCCCTCCACTTT.